These 2 T cell receptor beta chains originate from one sample sequenced in a study of T cell clonotyping in hematopoietic cell transplantation. Time point reported: recipient sample about 28 days before transplant, after cytoreduction. Sequencing used immunoSEQ multiplex PCR; TCRdb keeps in-frame clones, though not all of them. Of some 30,000 clones in the sample, about 80% were seen once. Sequencing used peripheral blood mononuclear cells, obtained before stem cell transplant. The receptors stem from a woman aged 25 to 39 with chronic myeloid leukemia. Some clones in this sample may be carry-over from other donors' samples.

V usage is TRBV11-3 and J usage is TRBJ1-4; 9 bases are shared with TRBD1. The germline V gene encodes CDR1 SGHNT and CDR2 YENEEA. J was trimmed by 6 bases and V by 6 bases; bases with no gene match: 17. The CDR3 extends over 18 amino acids. The CDR3 is CASRKSGTGRLPDEKLFF. The CDR3 DNA reads as TGTGCCAGCAGAAAGTCCGGGACAGGGCGCCTCCCGGATGAAAAACTGTTTTTT.

The rearrangement joins TRBV28 to TRBJ1-4; D remains unclear. Germline V gene lookup returns CDR1 MDHEN and CDR2 SYDVKM. The length of the CDR3 is 15 residues. V was trimmed by 6 bases and J by 8 bases, leaving 19 bases between them. The DNA for the CDR3 is TGTGCCAGCAGATCTTGGAGAGGCCGAGGGGAAAAACTGTTTTTT. As protein: CASRSWRGRGEKLFF.